The entry below gives a single TCR beta chain sequence along with its context. Its antigen is undetermined. This specimen comes from a study of cytomegalovirus exposure and HLA in healthy donors. PCR primers comprised 60 Vbeta and 13 Jbeta primers. Clones were read by immunoSEQ multiplex PCR, and TCRdb kept only the in-frame ones, dropping some. The sample holds more than 200,000 clones, approximately 80% seen once. Study outcomes and limitations: Earlier analysis looked at TCR beta V segments, and most were productive about 90% or about 30% of the time. Relative to the approximately 660-donor mean, N-insertions were reportedly fewer in an Asian-associated ancestry cluster in a later analysis.

CDR1 and CDR2 (germline): LNHDA, SQIVND (reference sequence). CDR3 size: 13 residues. Trimming took 3 bases from V and 5 from J, leaving 10 bases between them. The sequence was collected from a man aged 40-49 years in good health and CMV-seronegative. The chain uses TRBV19 and TRBJ2-5, with a possible D match to TRBD2 (5 bases). Sequencing used PBMCs. The CDR3 here is CASSMKAGETQYF. The DNA of the CDR3 is TGTGCCAGTAGTATGAAGGCGGGCGAGACCCAGTACTTC.